This record concerns one T cell receptor (beta chain) sequence. Its antigen is unidentified. This entry is derived from a study of T cell repertoires in cytomegalovirus infection. Study in general: Shared public TCR beta signatures pointed to both CMV infection and a matching HLA type. Regarding the study as a whole: Cumulative public TCR beta family frequency identified CMV carriers with the relevant HLA. HLA-C-restricted CMV-specific TCR beta clonotypes were dominant in the ex vivo response.

The V gene's germline CDR1 is MDHEN and CDR2 SYDVKM. The J segment lost 1 base and the V segment lost 8 bases, leaving 9 bases of the junction unmatched. CDR3 length: 15 residues. Each CDR3 protein is one row after TCRdb ran MiXCR on the reads. This table has about 450,000 distinct CDR3 sequences, approximately 30% appearing once. This sequence originates from a human donor in good health (CMV status not recorded). Some clones in this sample may be carry-over from other donors' samples. Input material: PBMCs. The chain links TRBV28 to TRBJ1-1; TRBD1 matches 8 bases. The CDR3 reads CASGGDRNQNTEAFF. CDR3 DNA: TGTGCCAGCGGGGGGGACAGGAATCAGAACACTGAAGCTTTCTTT.